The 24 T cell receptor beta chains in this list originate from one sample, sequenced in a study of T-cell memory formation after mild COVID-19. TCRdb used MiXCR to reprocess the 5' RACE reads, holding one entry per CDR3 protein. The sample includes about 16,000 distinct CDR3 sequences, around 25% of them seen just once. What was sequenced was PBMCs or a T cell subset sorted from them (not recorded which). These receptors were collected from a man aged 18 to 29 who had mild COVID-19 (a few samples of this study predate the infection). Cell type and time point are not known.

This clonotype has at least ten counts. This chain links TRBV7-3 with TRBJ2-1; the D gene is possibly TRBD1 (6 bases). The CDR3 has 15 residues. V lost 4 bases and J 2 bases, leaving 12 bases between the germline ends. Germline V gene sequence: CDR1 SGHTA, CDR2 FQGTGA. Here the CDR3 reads CASSSSGVPYNEQFF. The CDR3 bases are TGTGCCAGCAGCTCGTCAGGGGTCCCCTACAATGAGCAGTTCTTC. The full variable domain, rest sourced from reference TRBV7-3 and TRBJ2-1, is GAGVSQTPSNKVTEKGKYVELRCDPISGHTALYWYRQSLGQGPEFLIYFQGTGAADDSGLPNDRFFAVRPEGSVSTLKIQRTERGDSAVYLCASSSSGVPYNEQFFGPGTRLTVL.

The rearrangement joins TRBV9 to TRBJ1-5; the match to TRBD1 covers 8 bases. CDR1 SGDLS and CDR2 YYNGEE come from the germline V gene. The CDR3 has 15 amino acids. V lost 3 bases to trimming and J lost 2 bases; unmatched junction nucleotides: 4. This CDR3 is CASSGTGSGNQPQHF. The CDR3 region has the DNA TGTGCCAGCAGCGGGACAGGGTCGGGCAATCAGCCCCAGCATTTT.

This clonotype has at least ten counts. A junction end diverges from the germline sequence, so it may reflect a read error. CDR3 in DNA: TGTGCCAGCAGGCCATCTCGGGGGACTAGCAAAACAGTTACGCAGTATTTT. Protein product: CASRPSRGTSKTVTQYF. The chain links TRBV7-8 to TRBJ2-3, with 9 bases matching TRBD2. This CDR3 region has 17 residues. Per the germline V gene, CDR1 is SGHVS and CDR2 is FQNEAQ.

The chain's CDR3 is CASSLEANTGELFF. The CDR3 bases are TGTGCCAGCAGCTTAGAGGCGAACACCGGGGAGCTGTTTTTT. The chain couples TRBV11-3 to TRBJ2-2, with D hard to call. V was cut by 0 bases and J by 0 bases, with 2 bases left in between. Germline lookup yields CDR1 SGHNT and CDR2 YENEEA. The CDR3 is made up of 14 amino acids.

CDR3 loop: CSARDIGSTDTQYF. CDR3 nucleotide sequence: TGCAGTGCTAGAGATATAGGGAGCACAGATACGCAGTATTTT. This sequence joins TRBV20-1 and TRBJ2-3; D is uncertain. CDR3 length: 14 amino acids. Between the trimmed V and J ends, which lost 0 bases and 0 bases, there was a span of 7 bases. CDR1 is DFQATT and CDR2 is SNEGSKA in the germline V gene (reference sequence).

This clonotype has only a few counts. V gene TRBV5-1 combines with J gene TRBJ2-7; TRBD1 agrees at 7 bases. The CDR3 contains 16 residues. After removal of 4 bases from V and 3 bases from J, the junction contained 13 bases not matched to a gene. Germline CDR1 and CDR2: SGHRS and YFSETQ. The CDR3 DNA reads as TGCGCCAGCAGCCCCCTTCGGACAGGTGGAGACTACGAGCAGTACTTC. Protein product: CASSPLRTGGDYEQYF.

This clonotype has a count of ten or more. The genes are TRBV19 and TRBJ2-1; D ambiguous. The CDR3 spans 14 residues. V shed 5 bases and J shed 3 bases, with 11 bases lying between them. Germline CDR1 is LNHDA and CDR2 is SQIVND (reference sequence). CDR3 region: CASSLASYYNEQFF. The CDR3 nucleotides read TGTGCCAGTAGTCTTGCCAGCTACTACAATGAGCAGTTCTTC. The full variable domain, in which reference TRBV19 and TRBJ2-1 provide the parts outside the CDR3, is DGGITQSPKYLFRKEGQNVTLSCEQNLNHDAMYWYRQDPGQGLRLIYYSQIVNDFQKGDIAEGYSVSREKKESFPLTVTSAQKNPTAFYLCASSLASYYNEQFFGPGTRLTVL.

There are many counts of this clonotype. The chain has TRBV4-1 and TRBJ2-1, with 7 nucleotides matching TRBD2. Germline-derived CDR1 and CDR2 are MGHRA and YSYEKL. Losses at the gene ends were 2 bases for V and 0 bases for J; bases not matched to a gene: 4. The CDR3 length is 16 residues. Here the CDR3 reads CASSQREGSSYNEQFF. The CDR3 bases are TGCGCCAGCAGCCAAAGGGAGGGAAGCTCCTACAATGAGCAGTTCTTC.

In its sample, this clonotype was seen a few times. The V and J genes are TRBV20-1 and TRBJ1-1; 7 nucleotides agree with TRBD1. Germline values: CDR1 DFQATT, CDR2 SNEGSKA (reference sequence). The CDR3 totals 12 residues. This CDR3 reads CRGTAMNTEAFF. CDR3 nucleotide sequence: TGCAGGGGGACAGCAATGAACACTGAAGCTTTCTTT.

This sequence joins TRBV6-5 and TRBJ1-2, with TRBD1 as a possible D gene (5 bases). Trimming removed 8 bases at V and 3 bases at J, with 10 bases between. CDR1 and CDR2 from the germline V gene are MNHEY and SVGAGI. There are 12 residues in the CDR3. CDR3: CASGGVYYGYTF. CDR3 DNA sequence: TGTGCCAGCGGAGGGGTATACTATGGCTACACCTTC.

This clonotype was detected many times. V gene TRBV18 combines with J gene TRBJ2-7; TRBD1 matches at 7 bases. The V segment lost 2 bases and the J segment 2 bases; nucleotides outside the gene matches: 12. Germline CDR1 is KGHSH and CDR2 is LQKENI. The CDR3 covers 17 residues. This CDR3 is CASSPSKETGLTYEQYF. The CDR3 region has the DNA TGTGCCAGCTCACCATCCAAAGAGACAGGGCTAACCTACGAGCAGTACTTC.

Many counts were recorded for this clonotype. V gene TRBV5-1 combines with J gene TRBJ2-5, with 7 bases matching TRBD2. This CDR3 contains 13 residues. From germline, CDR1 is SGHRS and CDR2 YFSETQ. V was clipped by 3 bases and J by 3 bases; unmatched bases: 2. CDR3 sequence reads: CASSWDYKETQYF. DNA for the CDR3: TGCGCCAGCAGCTGGGACTACAAAGAGACCCAGTACTTC. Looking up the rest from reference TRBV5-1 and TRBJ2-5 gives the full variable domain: KAGVTQTPRYLIKTRGQQVTLSCSPISGHRSVSWYQQTPGQGLQFLFEYFSETQRNKGNFPGRFSGRQFSNSRSEMNVSTLELGDSALYLCASSWDYKETQYFGPGTRLLVL.

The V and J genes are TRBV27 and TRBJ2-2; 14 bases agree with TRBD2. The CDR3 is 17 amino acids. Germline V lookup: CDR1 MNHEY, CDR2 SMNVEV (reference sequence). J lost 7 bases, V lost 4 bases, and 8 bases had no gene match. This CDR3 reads CASSWGLAGAMVGELFF. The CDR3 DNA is TGTGCCAGCAGTTGGGGACTAGCGGGAGCCATGGTCGGGGAGCTGTTTTTT.

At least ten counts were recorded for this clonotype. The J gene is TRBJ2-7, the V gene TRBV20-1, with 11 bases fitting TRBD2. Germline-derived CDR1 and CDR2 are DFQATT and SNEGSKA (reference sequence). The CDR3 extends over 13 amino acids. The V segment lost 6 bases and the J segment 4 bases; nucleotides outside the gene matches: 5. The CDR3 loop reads CSARPSGGYEQYV. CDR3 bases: TGCAGTGCCCGGCCTAGCGGGGGGTACGAGCAGTACGTC.

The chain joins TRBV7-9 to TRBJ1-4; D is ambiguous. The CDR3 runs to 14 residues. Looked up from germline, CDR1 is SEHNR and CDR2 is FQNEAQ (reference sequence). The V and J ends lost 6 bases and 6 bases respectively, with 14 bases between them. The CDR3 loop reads CASSLRREDEKLFF. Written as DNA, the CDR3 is TGTGCCAGCAGTCTCCGGAGGGAAGATGAAAAACTGTTTTTT.

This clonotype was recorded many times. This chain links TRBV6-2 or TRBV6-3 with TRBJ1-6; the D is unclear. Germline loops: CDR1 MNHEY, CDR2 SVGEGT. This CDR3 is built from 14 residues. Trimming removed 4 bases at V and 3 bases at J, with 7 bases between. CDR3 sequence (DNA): TGTGCCAGCAGTTTGCGGAGCTATAATTCACCCCTCCACTTT. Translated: CASSLRSYNSPLHF.

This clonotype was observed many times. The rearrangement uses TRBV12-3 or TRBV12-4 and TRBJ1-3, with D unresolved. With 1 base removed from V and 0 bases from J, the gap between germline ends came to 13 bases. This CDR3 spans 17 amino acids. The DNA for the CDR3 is TGTGCCAGCAGTTTAGGGGGTCACCTGTTCTCTGGAAACACCATATATTTT. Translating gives CASSLGGHLFSGNTIYF.

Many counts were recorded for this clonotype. The CDR3 region has the DNA TGTGCCAGCAGTTCGGGTCCTTACAATGAGCAGTTCTTC. Amino acids: CASSSGPYNEQFF. This chain uses TRBV6-2 or TRBV6-3 with TRBJ2-1; D is unresolved. V shed 4 bases and J shed 4 bases, with 8 bases lying between them. This CDR3 has 13 amino acids. Per germline, CDR1 MNHEY and CDR2 SVGEGT.

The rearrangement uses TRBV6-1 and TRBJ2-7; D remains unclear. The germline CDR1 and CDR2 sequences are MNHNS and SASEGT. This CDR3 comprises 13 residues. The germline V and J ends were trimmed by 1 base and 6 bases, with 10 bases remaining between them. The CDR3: CASSEGAVLEQYV. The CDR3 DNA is TGTGCCAGCAGTGAAGGGGCAGTCCTCGAGCAGTACGTC.

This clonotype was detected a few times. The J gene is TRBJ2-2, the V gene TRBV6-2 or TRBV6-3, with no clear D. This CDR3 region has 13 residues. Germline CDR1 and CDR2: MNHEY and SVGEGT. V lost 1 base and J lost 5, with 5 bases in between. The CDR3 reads CASSYWGTGELFF. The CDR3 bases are TGTGCCAGCAGTTACTGGGGAACCGGGGAGCTGTTTTTT.

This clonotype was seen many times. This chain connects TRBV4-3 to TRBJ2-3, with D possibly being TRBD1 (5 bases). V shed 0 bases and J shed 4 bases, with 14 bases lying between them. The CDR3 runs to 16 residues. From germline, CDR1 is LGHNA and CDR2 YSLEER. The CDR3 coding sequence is TGCGCCAGCAGCCAAGATCCGGCAGGGTGGGCAGATACGCAGTATTTT. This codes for CASSQDPAGWADTQYF.

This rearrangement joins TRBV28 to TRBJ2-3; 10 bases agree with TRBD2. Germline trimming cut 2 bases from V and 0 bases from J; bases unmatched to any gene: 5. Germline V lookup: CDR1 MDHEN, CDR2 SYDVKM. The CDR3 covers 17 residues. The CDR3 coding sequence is TGTGCCAGCAGTTTAACTAGCGGGGACACTAGCACAGATACGCAGTATTTT. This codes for CASSLTSGDTSTDTQYF.

The CDR3 coding sequence is TGTGCCTCGGGGGCAGATACGCAGTATTTT. Translating gives CASGADTQYF. The V call is TRBV10-3, the J call TRBJ2-3; TRBD2 is a possible D gene (6 bases). Trimming took off 11 bases at V and 4 bases at J, with 7 bases between the two ends. This CDR3 region has 10 residues. In germline, CDR1 is ENHRY, CDR2 SYGVKD.

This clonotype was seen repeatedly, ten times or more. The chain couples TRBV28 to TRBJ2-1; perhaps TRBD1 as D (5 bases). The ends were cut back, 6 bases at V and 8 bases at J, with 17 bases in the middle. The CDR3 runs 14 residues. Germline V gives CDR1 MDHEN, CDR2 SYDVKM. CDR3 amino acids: CASRSGLIAYEQFF. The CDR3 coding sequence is TGTGCCAGCAGGTCAGGGTTAATCGCGTATGAGCAGTTCTTC.